This TCR beta chain was sequenced for a study of cytomegalovirus exposure and HLA in healthy donors. Germline assignment: CDR1 SGHRS and CDR2 YFSETQ. The CDR3 covers 14 residues. J was trimmed by 6 bases and V by 4 bases; bases with no gene match: 7. Primers for the PCR totalled 60 Vbeta and 13 Jbeta. This table comes from immunoSEQ multiplex PCR, and its TCRdb copy is limited to in-frame clones, with some not included. The data hold approximately 150,000 clones, with about three quarters observed a single time. The V and J genes are TRBV5-1 and TRBJ2-3, with 8 bases matching TRBD2. Sequencing was performed on PBMCs. The TCR originated in a female donor in good health and CMV-seronegative. The chain's CDR3 is CASSNQAGEDTQYF. The CDR3 DNA sequence: TGCGCCAGCAGCAATCAAGCGGGAGAGGATACGCAGTATTTT.